The 15 T cell receptor beta chains given below trace back to one sample, sequenced in a study of shared clonotypes between healthy human individuals. Libraries were prepared by immunoSEQ multiplex PCR; TCRdb keeps only in-frame clonotypes and omits some of them. The sample lists about 1 million clones; about 75% were seen once. Sequenced input: memory CD4+ T cells sorted from blood. Documented subset: CD45RA-negative fraction. The receptors come from a young man in good health.

CDR3 sequence: CASSEHLPDEKLFF. Written as DNA, the CDR3 is TGTGCCAGCAGTGAACATCTTCCCGATGAAAAACTGTTTTTT. The chain uses TRBV6-1 and TRBJ1-4; no reliable D call. Trimming pared 2 bases from V and 6 bases from J, leaving 10 bases between. Germline CDR1 is MNHNS and CDR2 is SASEGT. The CDR3 spans 14 residues.

This clone was seen more than once but under ten times. DNA of the CDR3: TGTGCCAGTAGTATGTCGCGGAACACTGAAGCTTTCTTT. It translates to CASSMSRNTEAFF. The chain employs TRBV19 and TRBJ1-1; no firm D call. The length of the CDR3 is 13 residues. V shed 3 bases and J shed 1 base, with 6 bases lying between them. Looked up from germline, CDR1 is LNHDA and CDR2 is SQIVND (reference sequence).

This chain uses TRBV11-2 with TRBJ2-2; possibly TRBD1 or TRBD2 for D (5 bases each). The CDR3 runs to 14 residues. Germline CDR1 and CDR2: SGHAT and FQNNGV. V was shortened by 7 bases and J by 6 bases, with 15 bases between the two germline ends. This CDR3 reads CASNPGRVAGELFF. The CDR3 DNA is TGTGCCAGCAACCCGGGGCGTGTGGCCGGGGAGCTGTTTTTT.

Details on this clone: This may arise from a read error, as a much more abundant clone is one base away. This CDR3 is also generated by other DNA sequences in the sample. This chain uses TRBV5-6 with TRBJ2-5, with unresolved D. The germline V gene has CDR1 SGHDT and CDR2 YYEEEE. CDR3 size: 11 residues. V was shortened by 0 bases and J by 5 bases, with 2 bases between the two germline ends. The CDR3 loop reads CASSLVETQYF. CDR3 DNA sequence: TGTGCCAGCAGCTTGGTGGAGACCCAGTACTTC.

The chain combines TRBV5-4 with TRBJ2-3; TRBD2 matches 9 bases. The CDR3 is 14 amino acids. Trimming at V came to 2 bases and at J to 5 bases, leaving 3 bases not matched to a gene. Germline CDR1 reads SGHNT; CDR2 reads YYREEE (reference sequence). CDR3 region: CASSLGSGGDTQYF. The CDR3 DNA follows: TGTGCCAGCAGCTTAGGTAGCGGGGGAGATACGCAGTATTTT.

This sequence joins TRBV7-3 and TRBJ1-2; D might be TRBD1 (6 bases). The V and J ends lost 4 bases and 8 bases respectively, with 17 bases between them. CDR1 and CDR2 from the germline V gene are SGHTA and FQGTGA. This CDR3 region has 14 residues. For the CDR3, the DNA is TGTGCCAGCAGCTCCGGTTCCGGGGGGCTGGGCTACACCTTC. Translated: CASSSGSGGLGYTF.

The chain recombines TRBV5-1 with TRBJ2-1; 10 positions agree with TRBD2. CDR1 and CDR2 from the germline V gene are SGHRS and YFSETQ. Losses at the gene ends were 4 bases for V and 0 bases for J; bases not matched to a gene: 16. The CDR3 contains 20 residues. CDR3 in amino acids: CASSRREGLSSGSSYNEQFF. DNA of the CDR3: TGCGCCAGCAGCAGAAGGGAGGGGCTCTCTAGCGGGAGCTCCTACAATGAGCAGTTCTTC.

This clone occurred a few times. V gene TRBV6-4 combines with J gene TRBJ1-2, with 8 bases matching TRBD1. In germline, CDR1 is MRHNA, CDR2 SNTAGT. CDR3 length equals 12 residues. Losses at the gene ends were 6 bases for V and 8 bases for J; bases not matched to a gene: 5. The DNA for the CDR3 is TGTGCCAGCAGCGACAGGGGAGGAGGCTACACCTTC. Protein sequence: CASSDRGGGYTF.

The gene calls are TRBV19 and TRBJ2-7, with 10 bases aligning to TRBD1. Per the germline V gene, CDR1 is LNHDA and CDR2 is SQIVND (reference sequence). Trimming at V came to 3 bases and at J to 2 bases, leaving 4 bases not matched to a gene. CDR3 length: 15 residues. The CDR3 DNA reads as TGTGCCAGTAGTATTCGGACAGGGGGGACCTACGAGCAGTACTTC. This gives the protein CASSIRTGGTYEQYF. Combining the CDR3 with reference TRBV19 and TRBJ2-7 gives the whole variable domain DGGITQSPKYLFRKEGQNVTLSCEQNLNHDAMYWYRQDPGQGLRLIYYSQIVNDFQKGDIAEGYSVSREKKESFPLTVTSAQKNPTAFYLCASSIRTGGTYEQYFGPGTRLTVT.

The J gene is TRBJ2-5, the V gene TRBV2; 9 nucleotides match TRBD1. This CDR3 region has 11 residues. V lost 6 bases and J lost 13; bases outside the gene matches: 6. CDR1 is SNHLY, CDR2 FYNNEI, per germline. The CDR3 protein is CASSPGQGWYF. The CDR3 DNA follows: TGTGCCAGCAGCCCTGGACAGGGGTGGTACTTC.

This clone was found once. The chain is built from TRBV18 and TRBJ2-2; D remains ambiguous. V was shortened by 0 bases and J by 6 bases, with 8 bases between the two germline ends. CDR3 length: 14 amino acids. Germline CDR1 reads KGHSH; CDR2 reads LQKENI. The DNA for the CDR3 is TGTGCCAGCTCACCACCGTCCGTTCCCGGGGAGCTGTTTTTT. It translates to CASSPPSVPGELFF.

This chain connects TRBV7-9 to TRBJ2-7; 10 nucleotides match TRBD2. This CDR3 has 17 amino acids. The J segment lost 4 bases and the V segment lost 4 bases, leaving 13 bases of the junction unmatched. CDR1 is SEHNR and CDR2 is FQNEAQ in the germline V gene (reference sequence). CDR3 coding DNA: TGTGCCAGCAGCTGGCTGGGGATAGCGGGAGGTCCGTACGAGCAGTACTTC. Its protein is CASSWLGIAGGPYEQYF.

The chain is built from TRBV7-8 and TRBJ1-1; weak D call: TRBD1 (6 bases). The V and J ends lost 5 bases and 1 base respectively, with 11 bases between them. Germline lookup yields CDR1 SGHVS and CDR2 FQNEAQ. There are 14 residues in the CDR3. CDR3 protein: CASSARTANTEAFF. DNA for the CDR3: TGTGCCAGCAGCGCCCGGACAGCGAACACTGAAGCTTTCTTT.

This sequence joins TRBV7-9 and TRBJ2-7; D ambiguous. The CDR3 loop spans 13 amino acids. Germline CDR1 SEHNR, CDR2 FQNEAQ (reference sequence). V was clipped by 5 bases and J by 0 bases, with 8 bases between them. CDR3 bases: TGTGCCAGCAGCAAGGACGCCTCCTACGAGCAGTACTTC. Translation gives CASSKDASYEQYF.

The V call is TRBV7-2, the J call TRBJ2-2; D ambiguous. CDR3 length equals 16 residues. CDR1 is SGHTA and CDR2 is FQGNSA in the germline V gene. V was pared by 0 bases and J by 0 bases, with 8 bases between. CDR3 sequence reads: CASSLAQLANTGELFF. In nucleotides, the CDR3 is TGTGCCAGCAGCTTAGCGCAGCTAGCGAACACCGGGGAGCTGTTTTTT.